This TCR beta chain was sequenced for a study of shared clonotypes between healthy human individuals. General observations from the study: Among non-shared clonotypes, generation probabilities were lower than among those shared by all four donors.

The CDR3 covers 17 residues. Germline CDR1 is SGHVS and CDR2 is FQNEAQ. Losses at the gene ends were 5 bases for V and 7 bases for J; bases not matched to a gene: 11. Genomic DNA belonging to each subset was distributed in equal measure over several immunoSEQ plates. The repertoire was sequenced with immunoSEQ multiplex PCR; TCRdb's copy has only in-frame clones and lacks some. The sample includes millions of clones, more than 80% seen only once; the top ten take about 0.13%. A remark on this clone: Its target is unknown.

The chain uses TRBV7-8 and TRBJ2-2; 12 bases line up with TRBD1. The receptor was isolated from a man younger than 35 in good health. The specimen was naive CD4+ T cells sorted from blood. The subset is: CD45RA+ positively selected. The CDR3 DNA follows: TGTGCCAGCAGCATTAGGGACAGGGGGCGCTCAGGCGGGGAGCTGTTTTTT. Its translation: CASSIRDRGRSGGELFF.